The clone carrying this TCR beta chain was counted a single time. Other DNA sequences in this specimen translate into the identical CDR3. Measured with immunoSEQ multiplex PCR; TCRdb has only the in-frame clones, and not every one. Of roughly 24,000 clones listed, 82% are singletons. The CDR3 consists of 15 residues. The germline V gene encodes CDR1 SGHTA and CDR2 FQGNSA. V trimming: 5 bases; J trimming: 8 bases; junction bases outside the gene matches: 12. The data originate from a study of control samples from healthy donors and cancer patients. J is TRBJ1-2 and V is TRBV7-2; 9 positions agree with TRBD1. The sequence came from a man aged 60-69 years with colorectal cancer. What was sequenced was PBMCs. CDR3 amino acids: CASSGGTGREGGYTF. Written as DNA, the CDR3 is TGTGCCAGCAGCGGGGGGACAGGGCGGGAAGGGGGCTACACCTTC.